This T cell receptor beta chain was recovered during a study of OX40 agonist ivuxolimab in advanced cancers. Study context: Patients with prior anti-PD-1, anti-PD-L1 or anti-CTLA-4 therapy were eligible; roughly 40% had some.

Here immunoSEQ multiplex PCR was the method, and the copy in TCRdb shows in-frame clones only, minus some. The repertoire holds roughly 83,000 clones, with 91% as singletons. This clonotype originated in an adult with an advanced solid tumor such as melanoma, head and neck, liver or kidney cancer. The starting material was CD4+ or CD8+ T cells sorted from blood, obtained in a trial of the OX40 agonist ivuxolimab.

The CDR3 here is CASSPGLVTEAFF. The CDR3 DNA is TGTGCCAGTAGTCCCGGCCTAGTCACTGAAGCTTTCTTT. The J gene is TRBJ1-1, the V gene TRBV19, with no clear D. V shed 5 bases and J shed 4 bases, with 11 bases lying between them. Germline-derived CDR1 and CDR2 are LNHDA and SQIVND (reference sequence). CDR3 length: 13 amino acids.